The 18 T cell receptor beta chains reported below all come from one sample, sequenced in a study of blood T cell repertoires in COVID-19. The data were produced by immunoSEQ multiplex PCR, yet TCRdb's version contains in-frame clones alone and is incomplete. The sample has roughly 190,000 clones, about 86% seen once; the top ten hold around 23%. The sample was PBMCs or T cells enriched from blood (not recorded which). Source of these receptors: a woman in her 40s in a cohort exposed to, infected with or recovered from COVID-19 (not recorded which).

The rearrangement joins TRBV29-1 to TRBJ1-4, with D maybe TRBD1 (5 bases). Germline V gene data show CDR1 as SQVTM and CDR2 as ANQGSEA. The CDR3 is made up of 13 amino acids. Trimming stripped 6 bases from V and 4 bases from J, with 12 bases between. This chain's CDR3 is CSVRGLINEKLFF. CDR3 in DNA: TGCAGCGTCCGGGGACTGATTAATGAAAAACTGTTTTTT.

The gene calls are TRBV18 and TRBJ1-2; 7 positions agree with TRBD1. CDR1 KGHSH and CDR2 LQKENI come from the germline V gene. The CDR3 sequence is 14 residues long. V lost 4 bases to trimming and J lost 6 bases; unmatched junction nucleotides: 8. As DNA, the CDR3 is TGTGCCAGCTCACGTGGGACAGAGGTCAATGGCTACACCTTC. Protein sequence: CASSRGTEVNGYTF.

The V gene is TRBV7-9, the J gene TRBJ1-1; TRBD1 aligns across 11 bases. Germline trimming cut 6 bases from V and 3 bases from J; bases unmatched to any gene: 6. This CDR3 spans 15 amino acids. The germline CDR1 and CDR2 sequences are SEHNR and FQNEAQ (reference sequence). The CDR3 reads CASRDRGRSDTEAFF. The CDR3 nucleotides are TGTGCCAGCAGGGACAGGGGGCGTTCGGACACTGAAGCTTTCTTT.

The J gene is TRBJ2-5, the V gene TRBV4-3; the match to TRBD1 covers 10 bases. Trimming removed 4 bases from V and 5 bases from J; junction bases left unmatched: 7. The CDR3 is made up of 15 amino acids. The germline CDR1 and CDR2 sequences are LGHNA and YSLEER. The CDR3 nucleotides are TGCGCCAGCAGCCCCGGGACAGGGGATAGCGAGACCCAGTACTTC. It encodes CASSPGTGDSETQYF.

The CDR3 spells CASSYSGGNYEQYF. CDR3 DNA: TGTGCCAGCAGTTACTCTGGCGGAAACTACGAGCAGTACTTC. The chain uses TRBV6-5 and TRBJ2-7; D call uncertain. The CDR3 is 14 amino acids. The V end was cut by 0 bases, the J end by 3 bases, with 9 bases between. Germline-derived CDR1 and CDR2 are MNHEY and SVGAGI.

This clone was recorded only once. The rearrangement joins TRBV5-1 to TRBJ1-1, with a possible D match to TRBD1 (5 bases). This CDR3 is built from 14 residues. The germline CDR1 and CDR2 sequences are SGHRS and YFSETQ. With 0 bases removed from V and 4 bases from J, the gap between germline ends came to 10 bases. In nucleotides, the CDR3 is TGCGCCAGCAGCTTGGTGGGGGGACCCACTGAAGCTTTCTTT. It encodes CASSLVGGPTEAFF.

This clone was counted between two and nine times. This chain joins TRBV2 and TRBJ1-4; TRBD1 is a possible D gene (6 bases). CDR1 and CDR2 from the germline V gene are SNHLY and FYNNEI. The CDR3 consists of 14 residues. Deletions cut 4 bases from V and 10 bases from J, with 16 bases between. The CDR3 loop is CASSARGGAGKLFF. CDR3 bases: TGTGCCAGCAGTGCCCGGGGGGGGGCTGGAAAACTGTTTTTT.

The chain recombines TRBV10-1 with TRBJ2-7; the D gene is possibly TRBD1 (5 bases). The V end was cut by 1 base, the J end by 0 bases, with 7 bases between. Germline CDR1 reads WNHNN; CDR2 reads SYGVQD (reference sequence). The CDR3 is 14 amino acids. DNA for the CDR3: TGCGCCAGCAGTGAGTACGACAGCTCCTACGAGCAGTACTTC. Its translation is CASSEYDSSYEQYF.

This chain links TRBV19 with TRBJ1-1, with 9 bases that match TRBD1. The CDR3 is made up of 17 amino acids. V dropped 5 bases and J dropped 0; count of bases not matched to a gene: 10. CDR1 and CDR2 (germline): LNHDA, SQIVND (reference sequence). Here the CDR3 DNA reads TGTGCCAGTAGTCCACCGGGACAGGGAATCATGAACACTGAAGCTTTCTTT. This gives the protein CASSPPGQGIMNTEAFF.

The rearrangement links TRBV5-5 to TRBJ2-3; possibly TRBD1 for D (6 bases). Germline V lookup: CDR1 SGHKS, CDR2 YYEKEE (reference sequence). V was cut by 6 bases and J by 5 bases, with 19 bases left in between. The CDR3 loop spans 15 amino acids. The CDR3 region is CASIFQGRVRDTQYF. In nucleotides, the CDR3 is TGTGCCAGCATCTTTCAGGGGCGCGTACGAGATACGCAGTATTTT.

The CDR3 reads CASSQPARSGANVLTF. CDR3 sequence (DNA): TGCGCCAGCAGCCAACCTGCTAGATCTGGGGCCAACGTCCTGACTTTC. V and J are TRBV4-1 and TRBJ2-6; D is unresolved. CDR1 is MGHRA and CDR2 is YSYEKL in the germline V gene. V lost 2 bases and J lost 1, with 9 bases in between. The CDR3 runs to 16 residues.

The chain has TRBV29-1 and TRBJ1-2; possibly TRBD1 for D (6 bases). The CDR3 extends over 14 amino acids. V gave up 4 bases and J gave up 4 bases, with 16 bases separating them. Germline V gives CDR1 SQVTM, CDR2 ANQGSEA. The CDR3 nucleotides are TGCAGCGTTGGCAAGGACAGTCGGATCTATGGCTACACCTTC. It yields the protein CSVGKDSRIYGYTF.

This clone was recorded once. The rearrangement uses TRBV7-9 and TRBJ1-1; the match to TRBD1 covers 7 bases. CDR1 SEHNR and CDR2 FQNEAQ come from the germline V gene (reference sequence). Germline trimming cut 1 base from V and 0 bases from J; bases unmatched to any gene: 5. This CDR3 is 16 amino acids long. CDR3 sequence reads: CASSLGTGHLNTEAFF. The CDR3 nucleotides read TGTGCCAGCAGCTTAGGGACAGGACACCTGAACACTGAAGCTTTCTTT. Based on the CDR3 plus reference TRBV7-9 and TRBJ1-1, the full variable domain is DTGVSQNPRHKITKRGQNVTFRCDPISEHNRLYWYRQTLGQGPEFLTYFQNEAQLEKSRLLSDRFSAERPKGSFSTLEIQRTEQGDSAMYLCASSLGTGHLNTEAFFGQGTRLTVV.

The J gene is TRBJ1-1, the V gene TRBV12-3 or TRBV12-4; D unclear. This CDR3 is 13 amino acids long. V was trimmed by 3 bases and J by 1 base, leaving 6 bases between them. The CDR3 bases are TGTGCCAGCAGTTTCCACGGGAACACTGAAGCTTTCTTT. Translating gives CASSFHGNTEAFF.

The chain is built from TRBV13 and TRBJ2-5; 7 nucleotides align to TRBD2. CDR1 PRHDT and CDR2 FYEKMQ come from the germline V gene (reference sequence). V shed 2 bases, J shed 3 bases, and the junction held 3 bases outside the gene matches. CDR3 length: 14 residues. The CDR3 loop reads CASSLSGRKETQYF. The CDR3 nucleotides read TGTGCCAGCAGCTTATCCGGGAGGAAAGAGACCCAGTACTTC.

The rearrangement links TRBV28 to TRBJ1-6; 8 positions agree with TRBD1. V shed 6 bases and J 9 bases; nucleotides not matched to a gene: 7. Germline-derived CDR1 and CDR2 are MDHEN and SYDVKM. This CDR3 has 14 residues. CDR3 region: CASRKTGVGSPLHF. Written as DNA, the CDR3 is TGTGCCAGCAGAAAGACAGGGGTGGGTTCACCCCTCCACTTT.

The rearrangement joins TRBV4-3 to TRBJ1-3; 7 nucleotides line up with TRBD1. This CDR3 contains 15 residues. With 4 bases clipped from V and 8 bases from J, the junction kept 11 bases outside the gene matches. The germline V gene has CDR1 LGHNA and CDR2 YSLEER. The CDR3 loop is CASSPWTGSRDTIYF. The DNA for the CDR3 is TGCGCCAGCAGCCCTTGGACAGGCTCCCGGGACACCATATATTTT.

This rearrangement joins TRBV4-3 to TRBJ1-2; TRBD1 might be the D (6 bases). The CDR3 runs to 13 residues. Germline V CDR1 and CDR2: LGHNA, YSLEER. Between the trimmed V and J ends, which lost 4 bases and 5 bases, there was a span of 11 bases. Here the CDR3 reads CASSPGQGYGYTF. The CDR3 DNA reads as TGCGCCAGCAGCCCTGGGCAGGGGTATGGCTACACCTTC.